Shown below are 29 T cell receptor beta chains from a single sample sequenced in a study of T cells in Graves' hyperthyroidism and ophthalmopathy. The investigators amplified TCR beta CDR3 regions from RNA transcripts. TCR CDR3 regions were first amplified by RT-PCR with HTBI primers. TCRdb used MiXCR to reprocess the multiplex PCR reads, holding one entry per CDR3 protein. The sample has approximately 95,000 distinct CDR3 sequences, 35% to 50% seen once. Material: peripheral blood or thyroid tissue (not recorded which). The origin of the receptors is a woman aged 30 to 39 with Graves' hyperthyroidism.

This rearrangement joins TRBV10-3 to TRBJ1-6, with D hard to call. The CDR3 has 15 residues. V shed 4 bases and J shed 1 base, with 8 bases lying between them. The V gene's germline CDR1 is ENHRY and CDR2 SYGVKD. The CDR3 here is CAISGDGSYNSPLHF. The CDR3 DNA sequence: TGTGCCATCAGTGGAGACGGGTCCTATAATTCACCCCTCCACTTT.

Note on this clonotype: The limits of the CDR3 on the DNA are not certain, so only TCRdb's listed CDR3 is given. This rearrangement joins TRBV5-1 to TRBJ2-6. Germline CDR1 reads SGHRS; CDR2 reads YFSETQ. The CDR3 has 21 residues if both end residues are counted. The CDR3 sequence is CASSSLGYDTEAFFGANVLTF.

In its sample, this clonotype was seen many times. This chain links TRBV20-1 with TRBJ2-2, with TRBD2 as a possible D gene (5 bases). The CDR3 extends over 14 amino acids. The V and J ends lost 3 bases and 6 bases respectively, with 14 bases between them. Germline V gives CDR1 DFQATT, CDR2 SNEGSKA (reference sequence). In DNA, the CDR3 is TGCAGTGCTAGGGGCGGGTCGGGTGCCGGGGAGCTGTTTTTT. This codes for CSARGGSGAGELFF.

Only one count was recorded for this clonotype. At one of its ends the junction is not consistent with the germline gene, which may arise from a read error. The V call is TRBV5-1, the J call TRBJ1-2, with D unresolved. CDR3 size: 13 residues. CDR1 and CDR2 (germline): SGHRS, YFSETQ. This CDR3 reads CASSFPGGDGYTF. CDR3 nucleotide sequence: TGTGCCAGTAGCTTCCCGGGTGGCGATGGCTACACCTTC.

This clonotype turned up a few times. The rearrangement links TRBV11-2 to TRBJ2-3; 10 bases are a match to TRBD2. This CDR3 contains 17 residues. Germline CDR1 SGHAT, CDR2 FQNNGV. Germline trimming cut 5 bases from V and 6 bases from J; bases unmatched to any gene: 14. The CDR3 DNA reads TGTGCCAGCAGCGGAGCGCCTAGCGGGACTAGCGCTGATACGCAGTATTTT. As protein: CASSGAPSGTSADTQYF.

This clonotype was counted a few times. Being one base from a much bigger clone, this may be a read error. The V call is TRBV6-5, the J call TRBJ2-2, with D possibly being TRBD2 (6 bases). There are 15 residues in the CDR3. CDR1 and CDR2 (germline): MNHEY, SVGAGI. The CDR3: CASSSGLSNTGEPFF. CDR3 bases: TGTGCCAGCAGTTCGGGACTGTCGAACACCGGGGAGCCGTTTTTT.

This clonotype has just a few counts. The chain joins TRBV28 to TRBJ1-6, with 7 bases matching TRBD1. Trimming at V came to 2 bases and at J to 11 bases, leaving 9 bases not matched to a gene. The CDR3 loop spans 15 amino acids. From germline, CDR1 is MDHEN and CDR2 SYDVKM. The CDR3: CASSLGEGAVAPLHF. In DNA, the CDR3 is TGTGCCAGCAGTTTAGGTGAGGGGGCCGTAGCACCCCTCCACTTT.

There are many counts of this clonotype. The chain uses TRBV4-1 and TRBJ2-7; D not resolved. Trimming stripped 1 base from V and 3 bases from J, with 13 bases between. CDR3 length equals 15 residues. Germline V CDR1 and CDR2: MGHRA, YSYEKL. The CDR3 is CASSQVANRVYEQYF. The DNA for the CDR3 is TGCGCCAGCAGCCAAGTCGCCAATAGAGTCTACGAGCAGTACTTC.

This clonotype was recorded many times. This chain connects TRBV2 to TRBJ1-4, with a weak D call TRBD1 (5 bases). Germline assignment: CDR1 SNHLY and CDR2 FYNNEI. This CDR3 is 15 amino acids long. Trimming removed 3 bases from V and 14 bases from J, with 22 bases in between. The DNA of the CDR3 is TGTGCCAGCAGTGATACTCCGCCAGGGATTAAGTCTCTGTTTTTT. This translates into CASSDTPPGIKSLFF.

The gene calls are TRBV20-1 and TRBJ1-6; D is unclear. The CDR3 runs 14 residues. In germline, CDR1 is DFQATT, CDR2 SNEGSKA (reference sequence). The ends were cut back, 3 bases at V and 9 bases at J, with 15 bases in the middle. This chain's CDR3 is CSAREAGFSSPLHF. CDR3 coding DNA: TGCAGTGCTAGGGAGGCAGGTTTCAGTTCACCCCTCCACTTT.

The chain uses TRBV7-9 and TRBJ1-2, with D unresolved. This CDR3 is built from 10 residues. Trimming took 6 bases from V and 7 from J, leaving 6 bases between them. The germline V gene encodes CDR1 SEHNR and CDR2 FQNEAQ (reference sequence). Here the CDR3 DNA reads TGTGCCAGCAGGGACCGTGGCTACACCTTC. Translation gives CASRDRGYTF.

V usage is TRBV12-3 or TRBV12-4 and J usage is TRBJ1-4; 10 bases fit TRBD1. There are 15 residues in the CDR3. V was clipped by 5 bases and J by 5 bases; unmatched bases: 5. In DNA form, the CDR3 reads TGTGCCAGCAGTCCCCGACAGGGGGCGAATGAAAAACTGTTTTTT. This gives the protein CASSPRQGANEKLFF.

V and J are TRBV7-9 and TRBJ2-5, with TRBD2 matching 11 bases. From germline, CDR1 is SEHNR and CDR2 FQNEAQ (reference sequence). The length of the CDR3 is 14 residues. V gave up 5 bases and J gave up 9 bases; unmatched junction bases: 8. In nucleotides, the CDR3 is TGTGCCAGCAGCCCTTTACTTAGCGGGAGGGCCCAGTACTTC. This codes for CASSPLLSGRAQYF. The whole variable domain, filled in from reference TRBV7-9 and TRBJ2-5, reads DTGVSQNPRHKITKRGQNVTFRCDPISEHNRLYWYRQTLGQGPEFLTYFQNEAQLEKSRLLSDRFSAERPKGSFSTLEIQRTEQGDSAMYLCASSPLLSGRAQYFGPGTRLLVL.

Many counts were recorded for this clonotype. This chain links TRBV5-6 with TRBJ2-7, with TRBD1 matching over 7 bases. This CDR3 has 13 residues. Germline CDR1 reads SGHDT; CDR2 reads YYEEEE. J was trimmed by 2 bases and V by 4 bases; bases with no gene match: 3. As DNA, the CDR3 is TGTGCCAGCAGCCCGGGACAGCCCTACGAGCAGTACTTC. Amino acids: CASSPGQPYEQYF.

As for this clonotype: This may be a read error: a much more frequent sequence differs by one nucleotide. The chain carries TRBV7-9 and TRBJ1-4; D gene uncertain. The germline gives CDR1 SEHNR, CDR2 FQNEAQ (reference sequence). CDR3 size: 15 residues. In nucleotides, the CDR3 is TGTGCCAGCAGCTTAGTATCCCACAGCAGTGAAGAACTGTTTTTT. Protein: CASSLVSHSSEELFF. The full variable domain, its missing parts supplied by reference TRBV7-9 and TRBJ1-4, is DTGVSQNPRHKITKRGQNVTFRCDPISEHNRLYWYRQTLGQGPEFLTYFQNEAQLEKSRLLSDRFSAERPKGSFSTLEIQRTEQGDSAMYLCASSLVSHSSEELFFGSGTQLSVL.

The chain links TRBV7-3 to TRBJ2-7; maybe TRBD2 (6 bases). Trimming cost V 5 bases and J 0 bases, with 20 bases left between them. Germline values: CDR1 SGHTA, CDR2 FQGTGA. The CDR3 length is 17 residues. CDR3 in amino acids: CASSRYTGAGSSYEQYF. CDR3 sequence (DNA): TGTGCCAGCAGCAGATACACCGGGGCGGGGAGCTCCTACGAGCAGTACTTC.

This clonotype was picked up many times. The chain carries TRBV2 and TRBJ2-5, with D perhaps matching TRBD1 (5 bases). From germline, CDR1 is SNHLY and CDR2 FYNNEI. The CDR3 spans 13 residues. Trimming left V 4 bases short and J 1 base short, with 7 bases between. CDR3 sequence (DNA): TGTGCCAGCAGTGGGACACGCCAAGAGACCCAGTACTTC. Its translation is CASSGTRQETQYF.

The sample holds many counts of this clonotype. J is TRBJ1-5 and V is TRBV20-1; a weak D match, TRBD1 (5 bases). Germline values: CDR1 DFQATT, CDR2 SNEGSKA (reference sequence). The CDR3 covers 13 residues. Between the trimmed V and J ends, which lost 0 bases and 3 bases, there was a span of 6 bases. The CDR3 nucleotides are TGCAGTGCTAGAGAGACAGTCAATCAGCCCCAGCATTTT. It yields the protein CSARETVNQPQHF.

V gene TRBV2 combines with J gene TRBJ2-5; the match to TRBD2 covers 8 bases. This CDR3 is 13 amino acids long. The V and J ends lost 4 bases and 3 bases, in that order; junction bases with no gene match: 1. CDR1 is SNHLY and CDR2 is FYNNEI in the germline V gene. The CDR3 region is CASSGSGKETQYF. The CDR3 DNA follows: TGTGCCAGCAGTGGTAGCGGGAAAGAGACCCAGTACTTC.

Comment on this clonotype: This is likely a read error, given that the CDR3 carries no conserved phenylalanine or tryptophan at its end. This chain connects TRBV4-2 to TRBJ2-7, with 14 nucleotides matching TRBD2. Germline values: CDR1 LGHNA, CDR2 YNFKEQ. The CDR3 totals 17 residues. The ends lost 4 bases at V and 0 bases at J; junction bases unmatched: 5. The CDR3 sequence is CASSPRTSGRTSYEQYS. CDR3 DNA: TGTGCCAGCAGCCCACGGACTAGCGGGAGGACCTCCTACGAGCAGTACTCC.

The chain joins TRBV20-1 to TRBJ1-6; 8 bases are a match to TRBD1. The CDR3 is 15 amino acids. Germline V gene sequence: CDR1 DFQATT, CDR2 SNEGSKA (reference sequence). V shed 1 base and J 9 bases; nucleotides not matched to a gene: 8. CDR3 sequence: CSARASGTGFSPLHF. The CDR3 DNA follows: TGCAGTGCTAGAGCCTCCGGGACAGGATTTTCACCCCTCCACTTT.

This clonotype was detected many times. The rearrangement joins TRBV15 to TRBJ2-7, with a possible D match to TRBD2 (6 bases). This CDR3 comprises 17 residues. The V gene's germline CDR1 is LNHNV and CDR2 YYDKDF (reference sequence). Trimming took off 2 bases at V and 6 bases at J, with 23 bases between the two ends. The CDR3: CATSRKRDFRDSGEQYF. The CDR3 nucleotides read TGTGCCACCAGCAGAAAACGGGACTTCCGCGATAGTGGCGAGCAGTACTTC.

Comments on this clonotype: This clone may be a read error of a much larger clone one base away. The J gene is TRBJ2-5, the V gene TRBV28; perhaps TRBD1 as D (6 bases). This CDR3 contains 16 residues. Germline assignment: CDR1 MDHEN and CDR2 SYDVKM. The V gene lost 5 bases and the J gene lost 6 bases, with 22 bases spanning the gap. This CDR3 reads CASSGCRTADVKTQYF. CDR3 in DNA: TGTGCCAGCAGTGGATGTAGGACAGCGGACGTGAAGACCCAGTACTTC.

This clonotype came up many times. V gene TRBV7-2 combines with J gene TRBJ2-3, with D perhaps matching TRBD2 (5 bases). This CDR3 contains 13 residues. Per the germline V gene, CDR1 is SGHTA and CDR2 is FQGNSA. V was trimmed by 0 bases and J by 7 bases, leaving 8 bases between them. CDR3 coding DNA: TGTGCCAGCAGCTTAGCCGCGGACTATACGCAGTATTTT. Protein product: CASSLAADYTQYF.

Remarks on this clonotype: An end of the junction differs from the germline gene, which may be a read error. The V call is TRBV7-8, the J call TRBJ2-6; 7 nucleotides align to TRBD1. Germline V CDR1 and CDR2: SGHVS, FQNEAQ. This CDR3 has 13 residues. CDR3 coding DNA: TGTGCCAGCAGCTTAGAGGGACAGAACACTGAAGCTTTC. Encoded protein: CASSLEGQNTEAF.

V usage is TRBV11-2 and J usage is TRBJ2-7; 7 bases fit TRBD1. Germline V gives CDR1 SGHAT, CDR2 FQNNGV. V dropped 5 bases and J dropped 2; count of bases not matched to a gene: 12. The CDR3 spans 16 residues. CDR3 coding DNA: TGTGCCAGCAGCACGGAACCGGGGACAGCACCCTACGAGCAGTACTTC. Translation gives CASSTEPGTAPYEQYF.

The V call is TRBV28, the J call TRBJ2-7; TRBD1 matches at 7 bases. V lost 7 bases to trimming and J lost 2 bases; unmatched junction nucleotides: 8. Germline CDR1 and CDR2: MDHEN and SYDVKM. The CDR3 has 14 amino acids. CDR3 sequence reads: CASKLEGTAYEQYF. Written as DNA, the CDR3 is TGTGCCAGCAAGCTCGAAGGGACAGCCTACGAGCAGTACTTC.

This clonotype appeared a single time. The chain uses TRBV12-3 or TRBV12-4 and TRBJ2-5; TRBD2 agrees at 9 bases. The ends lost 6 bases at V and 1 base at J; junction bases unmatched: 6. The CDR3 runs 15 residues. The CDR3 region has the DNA TGTGCCAGCAGATCCGGGACTAGCACCCAAGAGACCCAGTACTTC. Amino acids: CASRSGTSTQETQYF.

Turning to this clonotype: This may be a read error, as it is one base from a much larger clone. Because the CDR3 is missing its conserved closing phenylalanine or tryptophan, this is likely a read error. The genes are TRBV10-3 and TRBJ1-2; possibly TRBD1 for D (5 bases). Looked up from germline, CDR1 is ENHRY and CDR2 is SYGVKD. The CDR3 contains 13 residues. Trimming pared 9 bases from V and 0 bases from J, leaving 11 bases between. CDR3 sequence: CAIRDFSNYGYTS. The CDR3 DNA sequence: TGTGCCATTAGGGACTTCTCTAACTATGGCTACACCTCC.